These T cell receptor beta chains were read from a single sample in a study of CD8+ T cells in alopecia areata. Method: immunoSEQ multiplex PCR; TCRdb's copy keeps in-frame clones and lacks some. The data hold about 150,000 clones, with around 50% observed a single time. This material consisted of CD4+ T cells sorted from blood, taken at week 0. The receptors derive from a human donor with alopecia areata. The CDR3 runs from the conserved cysteine through the conserved F or W. D genes are given only for firm matches. Clone size is given for some rows only: seen once, a few or many times, or a class if the clone is expanded.

v_gene,d_gene,abundance,j_gene,CDR3nt,CDR3aa
TRBV5-7,TRBD1,-,TRBJ2-3,TGTGCCAGCAGCTTGAATCCCCAGGACAGGGGTTTCGGAGATACGCAGTATTTT,CASSLNPQDRGFGDTQYF
TRBV30,TRBD2,few,TRBJ2-2,TGTGCCCGAGGAGCGGGGTCGAGGGAGCTGTTTTTT,CARGAGSRELFF
TRBV7-9,-,-,TRBJ2-1,TGTGCCAGCAGCCATTGGGAGTACCCCCGGGGCCACAATGAGCAGTTCTTC,CASSHWEYPRGHNEQFF
TRBV9,-,-,TRBJ2-7,TGTGCCAGCAGCGTATCAGTGGGGGATGCTTACGAGCAGTACTTC,CASSVSVGDAYEQYF
TRBV13,TRBD1,-,TRBJ1-2,TGTGCCAGCAGCCGGACAGGCCCTACTGGCTACACCTTC,CASSRTGPTGYTF
TRBV4-2,-,-,TRBJ1-6,TGTGCCAGCAGCCAAGATAAGGGTAGATCGCCCCTCCACTTT,CASSQDKGRSPLHF
TRBV7-9,-,-,TRBJ1-1,TGTGCCAGCAGCTTACTCGGAGGGCCGAACACTGAAGCTTTCTTT,CASSLLGGPNTEAFF
TRBV19,-,few,TRBJ1-5,TGTGCCAGTAGGACAACTAAAAATAGCAATCAGCCCCAGCATTTT,CASRTTKNSNQPQHF
TRBV4-1,TRBD1,-,TRBJ1-1,TGCGCCAGCAGCCAAGGGGCAGGGGGCGGGAACACTGAAGCTTTCTTT,CASSQGAGGGNTEAFF
TRBV23-1,-,few,TRBJ2-2,TGCGCCAGCAGTCAACCCCCGGACTCCTCATCCGGGGAGCTGTTTTTT,CASSQPPDSSSGELFF
TRBV4-2,-,few,TRBJ2-5,TGTGCCAGCAGCCCCCCCGGGACCTTCCGAGAGACCCAGTACTTC,CASSPPGTFRETQYF
TRBV6-5,-,-,TRBJ2-7,TGTGCCAGCAGGCCGTCCGGGGGTCGAAGGGAGCAGTACTTC,CASRPSGGRREQYF
TRBV19,-,-,TRBJ2-5,TGTGCCAGTAGTATCACGGGGGGCCTCCAAGAGACCCAGTACTTC,CASSITGGLQETQYF
TRBV19,-,-,TRBJ1-2,TGTGCCAGTAACCCGACGACGGGGCCTTACTATGGCTACACCTTC,CASNPTTGPYYGYTF
TRBV4-1,TRBD1,once,TRBJ1-1,TGCGCCAGCAGCCAAGCAAGACAGGGGTACATGAACACTGAAGCTTTCTTT,CASSQARQGYMNTEAFF
TRBV30,TRBD2,few,TRBJ2-7,TGTGCCTGGAGAAGCGGGGGCGCAAGGGACGAGCAGTACTTC,CAWRSGGARDEQYF
TRBV29-1,-,-,TRBJ1-2,TGCAGCGTTGGTGCAGGGATTAACTATGGCTACACCTTC,CSVGAGINYGYTF
TRBV7-2,-,-,TRBJ1-1,TGTGCCAGCAGTCCAGGGGCAGCTATGAACACTGAAGCTTTCTTT,CASSPGAAMNTEAFF
TRBV6-1,TRBD1,-,TRBJ2-5,TGTGCCAGCAGTGAAACAGGGGTCGGGGAGACCCAGTACTTC,CASSETGVGETQYF
TRBV7-2,TRBD1,-,TRBJ2-7,TGTGCCAGCAGTTCCGGACAGGCCTCCACCGAGCAGTACTTC,CASSSGQASTEQYF
TRBV6-5,-,-,TRBJ1-2,TGTGCCAGCAGACAGGGTTTACGTGGCTACACCTTC,CASRQGLRGYTF
TRBV29-1,TRBD1,-,TRBJ1-1,TGCAGCGTTCCCGGGACAGTGATGAACACTGAAGCTTTCTTT,CSVPGTVMNTEAFF
TRBV7-9,-,-,TRBJ2-2,TGTGCCAGCAGCGCTTCCGCGGGTGGGATTTTT,CASSASAGGIF
TRBV7-8,-,-,TRBJ1-5,TGTGCCAGCAGCCCCCAGCAAGGTGTTGTCAATCAGCCCCAGCATTTT,CASSPQQGVVNQPQHF
TRBV7-2,TRBD2,-,TRBJ2-3,TGTGCCAGCACCCGGACTAGCTTGCCTGATACGCAGTATTTT,CASTRTSLPDTQYF
TRBV4-1,TRBD2,-,TRBJ2-6,TGCGCCAGCAGCCAAGCCATACCTAGCGGGGGGGCCACTGGGGCCAACGTCCTGACTTTC,CASSQAIPSGGATGANVLTF
TRBV6-6,-,-,TRBJ1-5,TGTGCCAGCACCGTGGCTAGCAATCAGCCCCAGCATTTT,CASTVASNQPQHF
TRBV7-2,-,-,TRBJ1-4,TGTGCCAGCAGCTTAACCTCGACAGCGCTTAATGAAAAACTGTTTTTT,CASSLTSTALNEKLFF
TRBV7-2,-,few,TRBJ2-5,TGTGCCAGCAGCTCCGCCGGGACCCAGTACTTC,CASSSAGTQYF